These T cell receptor beta chains were read from a single sample in a study of T cells after yellow fever vaccination. TCRdb reprocessed the 5' RACE reads with MiXCR, giving one entry per CDR3 protein. The sample has about 550,000 distinct CDR3 sequences; under 25% are singletons. The sequencing used PBMCs, collected 15 days after the yellow fever booster vaccination. The receptor set was obtained from a man aged 30 to 39 who received the YFV17D yellow fever vaccine. Both conserved end residues are part of each CDR3. The order of the fields is V gene, D gene, clone size, J gene, CDR3 DNA, CDR3 protein. The D gene is left open where the match is weak. The listing skips clone size in some rows; elsewhere it reads once, few, many or a size class.

>TRBV7-2|-|few|TRBJ2-1
TGTGCCAGCAGCCCCAGCGCCCTTAGCTCCTACAATGAGCAGTTCTTC
CASSPSALSSYNEQFF
>TRBV6-5|-|-|TRBJ2-7
TGTGCCAGCAGTTTTGGGCCCGAGCAGTACTTC
CASSFGPEQYF
>TRBV7-2|-|few|TRBJ2-7
TGTGCCAGCAGAAAGGGGGTCTCCTACGAGCAGTACTTC
CASRKGVSYEQYF
>TRBV5-1|TRBD2|-|TRBJ2-2
TGCGCCAGCCGATCCAGCGGGAGTGGCGGGGAGCTGTTTTTT
CASRSSGSGGELFF
>TRBV10-3|TRBD2|once|TRBJ2-3
TGTGCCATCAGTGCGGATAGCGGGAGTACAGATACGCAGTATTTT
CAISADSGSTDTQYF
>TRBV20-1|TRBD1|-|TRBJ1-1
TGCAGTGCAAGACAGGGGAACACTGAAGCTTTCTTT
CSARQGNTEAFF
>TRBV7-2|-|-|TRBJ2-3
TGTGCCAGCAGCTTAGAGCACACGCAGTATTTT
CASSLEHTQYF
>TRBV11-2|TRBD1|-|TRBJ1-6
TGTGCCAGCAGCCCGTGGGACAGGAAGAATTCACCCCTCCACTTT
CASSPWDRKNSPLHF
>TRBV5-1|-|-|TRBJ1-2
TGCGCCAGCAGCTTGGCCTCGGGTATCGGCTACACCTTC
CASSLASGIGYTF
>TRBV5-1|-|few|TRBJ2-7
TGCGCCAGCAGCTTGGGGAGAGGGACTCTCTTCTACGAGCAGTACTTC
CASSLGRGTLFYEQYF
>TRBV21-1|-|-|TRBJ2-1
TGTGCCAGCAGCTCTTCCGGGACAGGGCGCGGGAGCTCCTACAATGAGCAGTTCTTC
CASSSSGTGRGSSYNEQFF
>TRBV5-1|TRBD2|few|TRBJ2-5
TGCGCCAGCAGCTTGTCACTAGCGGGGGTGCAGGAGACCCAGTACTTC
CASSLSLAGVQETQYF
>TRBV20-1|TRBD2|-|TRBJ2-3
TGCAGTGCTAGAGATAGCGCGGGAGACACAGATACGCAGTATTTT
CSARDSAGDTDTQYF
>TRBV7-8|TRBD1|-|TRBJ2-1
TGTGCCAGCATCAAAAAGGGGGCACTGAGCTCCTACAATGAGCAGTTCTTC
CASIKKGALSSYNEQFF
>TRBV15|TRBD1|-|TRBJ2-5
TGTGCCACCAGCATCGGACAGGGGGAGACCCAGTACTTC
CATSIGQGETQYF
>TRBV4-1|-|-|TRBJ2-1
TGCGCCAGCAGCCAAGGAGCGGCGACCTACAATGAGCAGTTCTTC
CASSQGAATYNEQFF
>TRBV7-2|-|-|TRBJ2-1
TGTGCCAGCAGCTTAGTATGGGGGGAGTACAATGAGCAGTTCTTC
CASSLVWGEYNEQFF
>TRBV12-3/TRBV12-4|TRBD1|-|TRBJ2-3
TGTGCCAGCAATGAGCCGGGACAGGGCTTTTATACGCAGTATTTT
CASNEPGQGFYTQYF
>TRBV6-1|-|-|TRBJ2-7
TGTGCCAGCAGTGAAAGGGTGACTACCTACGAGCAGTACTTC
CASSERVTTYEQYF
>TRBV5-1|TRBD2|few|TRBJ2-1
TGCGCCAGCAGCTTGGCCACTAGCGGGAGGGGTGACTACAATGAGCAGTTCTTC
CASSLATSGRGDYNEQFF
>TRBV6-2/TRBV6-3|-|few|TRBJ1-5
TGTGCCAGCAGCCCCGGACTGTATAGCAGGGAGCCCCAGCATTTT
CASSPGLYSREPQHF
>TRBV11-2|TRBD2|-|TRBJ2-5
TGTGCCGGCAGCCCCGGGACTAGCGGGAGGAGGCTGCGGGAGACCCAGTACTTC
CAGSPGTSGRRLRETQYF
>TRBV5-1|TRBD2|-|TRBJ2-2
TGCGCCAGCAGCCTACCCAAAACCCCTAGCGGACCTAACACCGGGGAGCTGTTTTTT
CASSLPKTPSGPNTGELFF
>TRBV7-6|TRBD2|-|TRBJ2-7
TGTGCCAGCAGCTTTTGGGAGGGGAGGGGTGAGCAGTACTTC
CASSFWEGRGEQYF
>TRBV9|-|few|TRBJ2-1
TGTGCCAGCAGCGTCCCTTTTGGGGGAGAGGGGAATGAGCAGTTCTTC
CASSVPFGGEGNEQFF
>TRBV5-1|-|-|TRBJ1-4
TGCGCCAGCAGCTCCGGGCCCAATGAAAAACTGTTTTTT
CASSSGPNEKLFF
>TRBV5-4|TRBD1|-|TRBJ2-1
TGTGCCAGCAGTATAGGGGACAGCTCCTACAATGAGCAGTTCTTC
CASSIGDSSYNEQFF
>TRBV5-1|-|-|TRBJ2-3
TGCGCCAGCAGCTTGGGGACTTCAACTACAGATACGCAGTATTTT
CASSLGTSTTDTQYF
>TRBV6-6|-|-|TRBJ2-5
TGTGCCTCGCAGGGCGGGAAAGAGACCCAGTACTTC
CASQGGKETQYF
>TRBV21-1|-|-|TRBJ2-7
TGTGCCAAACCGGGACAGGGGTTGGACGAGCAGTACTTC
CAKPGQGLDEQYF
>TRBV12-3/TRBV12-4|-|-|TRBJ2-1
TGTGCCAGCAGTTGGGGCGGCCCGAGCAATGAGCAGTTCTTC
CASSWGGPSNEQFF